This T cell receptor (beta chain) was profiled in a study of CD8 T cells in Susac syndrome (dated by TCRdb to the late 2010s). In terms of the full investigation: Whether CD8+ T cell activation and differentiation in Susac syndrome was antigen driven was tested using repertoire sequencing. CD8+ T cell repertoire clonality was compared between about a dozen healthy donors, some 14 Susac syndrome patients and approximately 16 multiple sclerosis patients. Here is what the overall study found, with its caveats: The number of individuals in the TCR sequencing and HLA analysis was acknowledged as relatively small.

RNA was extracted with the RNeasy kit and 0.5 to 1 ug was reverse transcribed using random hexamers. The immunoSEQ multiplex PCR assay, covering 54 Vbeta and 13 Jbeta segments, was used to amplify TCR beta CDR3 regions. PCR amplification bias was corrected using a synthetic template baseline for primer optimization and computational correction. Turning to the authors' computational methods: Only productive sequences were kept, with reads annotated to V, D and J genes according to IMGT and analyzed in immunoSEQ Analyzer. Clonality was calculated as one minus the Shannon entropy normalized by log2 of the number of productive unique sequences. Public and private clones were assessed among the 100 most prevalent clones of each patient and control. Clones were defined as Susac-specific when absent from the healthy and MS cohorts, from fewer than 1,300 published viral clones and from other ImmuneACCESS disease sequences. The public sequencing data were trimmed at Q25 with fastp and processed into clonotypes with MiXCR by TCRdb, which kept only in-frame beta chains. Each CDR3 protein appears once, grouped with its most common genes and DNA. The V and J calls reflect TCRdb's pipeline rather than the authors' work. The sample records tens of thousands of distinct CDR3 sequences, 80% to 95% of which are singletons. The ten largest clones take up approximately 0.54% of the sample.

Taken from the germline V gene (reference sequence), the CDR1 and CDR2 loops are LNHDA and SQIVND. From the cysteine through the phenylalanine, the CDR3 covers 13 amino acids. Only the CDR3 DNA stays, 39 bases, in frame from base 1. V and J are truncated by 3 bases and 3 bases respectively, leaving an intervening sequence of 7 bases. High-throughput TCR beta sequencing profiled peripheral blood CD8+ and CD4+ T cells from healthy donors, Susac syndrome patients and multiple sclerosis patients. Healthy donors were age- and sex-matched controls. Bulk CD8+ and CD4+ T cells were purified magnetically by negative isolation, whereas CD8+ TEMRA cells were enriched by FACS. Blood was drawn into EDTA tubes, processed within 24 hours, and PBMCs were isolated by density gradient centrifugation. PBMCs intended for TCR sequencing were frozen in liquid nitrogen and were later thawed in a 37 degrees C water bath. A purity of at least 90% was achieved for sorted or isolated CD4+, CD8+ and CD8+ TEMRA cells.

As to this clonotype: The antigen it binds to is not known. Nothing much larger sits one base from this clone, and base qualities are not available.

This TCR derives from a human donor in good health. Sequenced: CD8+ T cells from PBMCs. The sequence joins TRBV19 to TRBJ2-3; the D gene identity is not certain. In nucleotide form, the sequence is TGTGCCAGTAGTATGGTGGAGACAGATACGCAGTATTTT. Translation gives CASSMVETDTQYF.